What follows describes a single T cell receptor beta chain. Its antigen is as yet unknown. The data belong to a study of T cell repertoires in cytomegalovirus infection. At the level of the study: The public TCR beta signatures pointed to both CMV infection and matching HLA type.

From the reads, TCRdb called clonotypes with MiXCR, one entry per CDR3 protein. The repertoire holds around 740,000 distinct CDR3 sequences, with 35% to 45% as singletons. Germline loops: CDR1 SEHNR, CDR2 FQNEAQ (reference sequence). CDR3 size: 15 residues. J was trimmed by 6 bases and V by 4 bases; bases with no gene match: 6. Study-wide points: Using cumulative public TCR beta family frequency, the authors identified those who carried CMV together with the relevant HLA.

The chain has TRBV7-9 and TRBJ1-6; 7 bases fit TRBD1. The specimen sequenced was PBMCs. This clonotype was sampled from a human donor in good health (CMV status not recorded). Some clones in this sample may be carry-over from other donors' samples. CDR3 nucleotide sequence: TGTGCCAGCAGCTCACAGGGGTTGCCTAATTCACCCCTCCACTTT. Translation gives CASSSQGLPNSPLHF.